This T cell receptor beta chain was identified in a study of cytomegalovirus exposure and HLA in healthy donors (dated by TCRdb to about 2017). About the investigation overall: According to an earlier analysis of 587 of the donors, about 179 million T cells yielded some 120 million unique TCR beta sequences and 276 Gb of sequence data. Along with the roughly 610-subject first cohort, a separate validation cohort of about 110 different subjects was used. Across about 380 genotyped donors of the cohort, an average of about 240,000 unique TCR beta nucleotide sequences per donor were sequenced, and roughly 20% of those sequences were non-productive. About 310 gigabases of sequencing data and tens of millions of unique TCR sequences were included in an early release covering around 650 HLA-typed donors. HLA typing covered class I and class II loci at four-digit resolution. The T cell repertoires of some 700 subjects were profiled by immunosequencing and related to cytomegalovirus serostatus. Every discovery cohort repertoire had been produced on one sequencing platform. Of the roughly 400 genotyped donors, about 80% fell in the genetic ancestry cluster associated with self-reported Caucasian donors. The study aimed to test whether cataloging public T cell receptors could reveal signatures of past pathogen exposure. Rather than using new phenotypic data, the later analysis identified candidate immune exposures from TCR beta sequences and from how often those sequences occurred across donors. Alongside the repertoire data, information on donor age, sex, ethnicity and CMV serostatus was compiled. Genome-wide SNP genotypes for about three fifths of the roughly 670 donors were used in a later genetic analysis, which treated that subset as a discovery cohort. Four to six DR-DQ haplotypes were handled as single units for association and clustering, since linkage in the cohort was strong. An earlier analysis of around 580 of the donors used high-throughput TCR beta sequencing to judge whether each TCR beta V gene segment behaved as functional or pseudogenic. High-throughput TCR immunosequencing, statistical association of individual TCRs with disease status, and machine learning were combined to predict cytomegalovirus infection status. A later analysis re-analyzed previously published TCR beta repertoires from several hundred donors and added high-resolution HLA genotyping to study TCR occurrence patterns. Typing coverage differed by locus: A, B, C, DRB1 and DQB1 were typed in roughly 620-630 donors, DQA1 in around 500, DPA1 in some 600, and DPB1 in 400 to 480. The research as a whole found: A cluster of highly shared sequence variants was judged likely to represent a technical artifact of the sequencing pipeline. V-gene and J-gene trimming of TCR beta chains was associated with a missense DCLRE1C variant in a later genetic analysis, and the association was replicated in an independent cohort. Because HLA typing was unavailable for some donors at each locus, only the typed subset was used in association tests. The study gave a list of 150 to 200 TCR beta chains associated with cytomegalovirus. The classifier was reported to diagnose cytomegalovirus status with high specificity and sensitivity in both the original cohort and the validation cohort. The authors suggested that the approach could potentially be extended to other disease states and immunological phenotypes. In vitro tests confirmed that three of the cytomegalovirus-associated TCR beta chains recognize cytomegalovirus antigens. The cohort was sequenced for TCR beta chains only, and without alpha or paired-chain data the features that could be detected were limited. In an earlier analysis of approximately 600 of the donors, most TCR beta V segments were observed in productive rearrangements about 90% or about 30% of the time, broadly matching IMGT annotations. A later analysis reported that several top co-occurrence clusters appeared linked to parvovirus B19, influenza, CMV and Epstein-Barr virus. A later analysis found that TCR association rates varied across HLA loci, with DRB1 alleles showing the most associated TCRs and HLA-C alleles the fewest. In a later analysis, HLA-associated TCR beta chains were found to be more clonally expanded and to have lower generation probabilities than equally common non-associated chains. Because counts were too low, roughly 16 rarely observed V segments, including chromosome 9 orphons, were excluded from the earlier analysis of 587 of the donors. Most TCR sequences were seen in very few donors, while some public TCRs were found in many individuals. Some IMGT-functional V segments, including TRBV6-2 and TRBV6-3, could not be distinguished by the 87-base-pair reads and were therefore excluded. Strong co-occurrence of HLA alleles, especially DR and DQ, made assigning TCR associations to individual alleles difficult. For the cohort, immune exposure information was limited to CMV serostatus. Linkage disequilibrium might explain the correlated functional status among segregating V segments, but an unknown experimental factor could not be ruled out. A further reported finding was that TCR beta sequences accurately predicted the HLA-A and HLA-B alleles for most subjects in the first cohort. Sequencing depth was assumed to be roughly uniform across donors in the presence/absence analyses, though that assumption may not hold. According to a later genetic analysis, donors in an Asian-associated ancestry cluster had fewer N-insertions in productive TCRs than the approximately 700-donor mean. A later analysis associated some 17,000 TCR beta sequences with specific HLA alleles at a false discovery rate of 0.05. A later analysis found that most CMV-associated TCR beta chains appeared HLA-restricted, with HLA associations seemingly driven largely by CMV exposure.

In total, just over 650 healthy bone marrow donors made up the cohort. At the time of sampling, every cohort member was nominally healthy, though immune exposures that went unrecorded were likely present. The donor was CMV seronegative and was included in the group of about 400 seronegative cohort members. A peripheral blood sample was collected from each donor, and TCR beta sequencing was performed on peripheral blood mononuclear cells. The Qiagen DNeasy Blood Extraction Kit was used to extract genomic DNA from the blood cell samples. Note on this clone: Its antigen has not been determined. Nothing much larger sits one base from this clone, and base qualities are not available.

Preparation of the library involved the immunoSEQ multiplex PCR assay. For the multiplex PCR, a mixture combining 60 forward primers for TCR Vbeta segments and 13 reverse primers for TCR Jbeta segments was used. The CDR3 region of rearranged TCR beta genes was amplified from genomic DNA with a multiplex PCR assay. The Illumina HiSeq System was used to sequence the amplified TCR beta libraries as 87-base-pair reads. Per the authors' processing: A later analysis tallied 75 million to 85 million unique TCR beta chains across the 600 to 700 repertoires, and about 12 million of those chains were shared by two or more donors. Raw reads were error-corrected and collapsed into unique sequences by a nearest-neighbor algorithm in which closely related sequences were merged to remove PCR and sequencing errors. V, D and J gene segments were assigned by aligning CDR3 sequences to IMGT reference sequences. Each retained sequence needed at least a six-nucleotide match to both a V gene segment and a J gene segment. A rearrangement was called productive if the CDR3 had no stop codons and remained in frame with V and J, and every other rearrangement was called non-productive. Following IMGT convention, CDR3 was defined as the stretch from the second conserved V-encoded cysteine to the conserved J-encoded phenylalanine. The earlier analysis of about 620 of the donors excluded sequences that lacked an unambiguous match to a single V gene segment. An earlier analysis of approximately 590 of the donors classified V segments as functional when productive rearrangements were above 56.7% and as segregating when the standard deviation between donors was above 5%. A statistical classification framework was built for diagnosing cytomegalovirus status from the catalog of TCR beta chain sequences. In a later analysis, TCR nucleotide sequences were compared against IMGT/GENE-DB human TR gene sequences so that V and J genes could be assigned. Using the TCRdist pipeline, a later analysis assigned CDR3 sequences along with most-parsimonious VDJ recombination scenarios. In a later analysis, each TCR beta chain was defined by its CDR3 amino acid sequence together with its V-gene family, and reads lacking a unique V-gene family were excluded. To address suspected cross-contamination and a sequencing artifact, a later analysis removed 450 to 700 highly shared, low-generation-probability nucleotide sequences. In a later analysis, a clonal expansion index was calculated for each public chain from normalized within-repertoire ranks of inferred template counts. A later analysis computed generation probabilities with a VDJ recombination model fitted to out-of-frame rearrangements, and checked the results against IGoR. In a later analysis, hypergeometric tests were used to score TCR-TCR, TCR-HLA and TCR-CMV co-occurrence, with a repertoire-size bias correction applied to TCR pairs. In a later analysis, false discovery rates were estimated by permuting HLA or CMV assignments 20 times. In a later analysis, co-occurring TCRs were grouped using DBSCAN, with TCRdist sequence similarity added in when clustering inside HLA-allele-positive subsets. For co-occurrence clustering, repertoires with fewer than 30,000 or more than 120,000 public chains were excluded, along with roughly 5 repertoires with anomalous nucleotide sharing. Entries here come from immuneACCESS through TCRdb and include only in-frame sequences with V and J called. Some clones fail to appear in such tables; in the studies checked, an unresolved V gene covers under half of the shortfall, and the cause of the remainder is unknown. V and J calls and clone size come straight from that table; D and trimming were deduced from the DNA. This sample holds 130,000 to 150,000 clones; about 78% were observed only once. The ten largest clonotypes hold 3.9% of the sample.

Measured from the cysteine to the phenylalanine, the CDR3 is 15 residues long. Only the CDR3 DNA stays, 45 bases, in frame from base 1. According to the germline V gene, CDR1 reads MDHEN and CDR2 reads SYDVKM. The junction shows trimming of 5 bases on V and 1 base on J, plus 12 bases between the germline ends. The specimen was PBMCs. This TCR derives from a man between 18 and 29 years old in good health and CMV-seronegative. The rearranged chain carries TRBV28 and TRBJ1-3; perhaps TRBD1 is the D gene, with 6 bases matching. The CDR3 reads CASSGEGGSGNTIYF. At the DNA level, the sequence is TGTGCCAGCAGTGGGGAAGGGGGTTCTGGAAACACCATATATTTT.